This T cell receptor (beta chain) was documented in a study of Graves' ophthalmopathy and Graves' hyperthyroidism. This clonotype was picked up many times. As the template, RNA transcripts were used to amplify TCR beta CDR3 regions. An opening RT-PCR round employed HTBI primers and preceded a second-round multiplex PCR. TCRdb itself ran the multiplex PCR reads through MiXCR, one entry per CDR3 protein. Of about 740,000 distinct CDR3 sequences detected, roughly 40% appear once; the ten largest clones hold roughly 46%. The V gene's germline CDR1 is SGHAT and CDR2 FQNNGV. The V end lost 0 bases, the J end lost 0 bases, and 8 bases lay between the germline ends. The CDR3 is 16 residues long.

The sequence derives from an adult man with Graves' ophthalmopathy. The chain has TRBV11-2 and TRBJ1-4, with D hard to call. Sequences were obtained from peripheral blood. The CDR3 nucleotides read TGTGCCAGCAGCTTAGATCTCCGAGCAACTAATGAAAAACTGTTTTTT. As protein: CASSLDLRATNEKLFF.